These 28 T cell receptor beta chains share one sample of origin, sequenced in a study of somatic mutations in cytotoxic T cells in rheumatoid arthritis. Assay used: immunoSEQ multiplex PCR; TCRdb lists only in-frame clones, some missing. The sample shows 20,000 to 25,000 clones, about four fifths of them seen only once. Sequencing used CD8+ T cells sorted from blood. The origin of the receptors is an adult with rheumatoid arthritis.

Only a few counts were recorded for this clone. The chain uses TRBV4-1 and TRBJ1-2, with D hard to call. Per the germline V gene, CDR1 is MGHRA and CDR2 is YSYEKL. The CDR3 is made up of 14 amino acids. The V gene lost 0 bases and the J gene lost 4 bases, with 9 bases spanning the gap. CDR3 loop: CASSQDSGSYGYTF. The DNA of the CDR3 is TGCGCCAGCAGCCAAGATTCGGGCAGCTATGGCTACACCTTC.

V gene TRBV4-1 combines with J gene TRBJ1-1, with 7 nucleotides matching TRBD1. CDR3 length equals 15 residues. The V segment lost 1 base and the J segment 3 bases; nucleotides outside the gene matches: 5. The V gene's germline CDR1 is MGHRA and CDR2 YSYEKL. The CDR3 sequence is CASSQGRGGYTEAFF. Written as DNA, the CDR3 is TGCGCCAGCAGCCAAGGTAGAGGGGGCTACACTGAAGCTTTCTTT.

The rearrangement joins TRBV18 to TRBJ2-1; weak D call: TRBD1 (5 bases). Germline lookup yields CDR1 KGHSH and CDR2 LQKENI. The CDR3 is made up of 15 amino acids. Trimming removed 3 bases from V and 6 bases from J, with 15 bases in between. The DNA of the CDR3 is TGTGCCAGCTCACCGGGGCGTTTCGATGTCAATGAGCAGTTCTTC. Translation: CASSPGRFDVNEQFF.

The DNA of the CDR3 is TGTGCCAGCAGCTTAGTACGGGGGGGCCCCGGGGAGCTGTTTTTT. Translation: CASSLVRGGPGELFF. The chain has TRBV11-2 and TRBJ2-2; 8 positions agree with TRBD2. In germline, CDR1 is SGHAT, CDR2 FQNNGV. The CDR3 is 15 amino acids. The trim removed 1 base at V and 6 bases at J, leaving 4 bases unmatched.

The gene calls are TRBV2 and TRBJ2-7, with 7 positions matching TRBD1. Trimming took 4 bases from V and 2 from J; bases not matched to a gene: 5. The CDR3 consists of 14 residues. Germline V gene lookup returns CDR1 SNHLY and CDR2 FYNNEI. The CDR3 protein is CASSGRDRAYEQYF. The CDR3 DNA reads as TGTGCCAGCAGTGGCCGGGACAGAGCCTACGAGCAGTACTTC.

The gene calls are TRBV5-6 and TRBJ1-1; D remains unclear. This CDR3 region has 12 residues. Trimming left V 1 base short and J 0 bases short, with 1 base between. Germline CDR1 reads SGHDT; CDR2 reads YYEEEE. The CDR3 DNA is TGTGCCAGCAGCTTGTTGAACACTGAAGCTTTCTTT. This codes for CASSLLNTEAFF.

This clone has only one observation. The chain has TRBV27 and TRBJ1-5; no clear D. V lost 0 bases to trimming and J lost 2 bases, with 8 bases between them. Germline V CDR1 and CDR2: MNHEY, SMNVEV (reference sequence). The CDR3 length is 15 residues. The CDR3 bases are TGTGCCAGCAGTTTATCTATCCTTGGCAATCAGCCCCAGCATTTT. Translation gives CASSLSILGNQPQHF.

The V call is TRBV5-5, the J call TRBJ2-1; D remains unclear. Germline CDR1 and CDR2: SGHKS and YYEKEE (reference sequence). V shed 1 base and J shed 8 bases, with 13 bases lying between them. The CDR3 is 14 amino acids. In DNA form, the CDR3 reads TGTGCCAGCAGCTTGAGGCAGGTTCGGGATGAGCAGTTCTTC. Translating it yields CASSLRQVRDEQFF.

The V call is TRBV19, the J call TRBJ1-1; D is ambiguous. Per the germline V gene, CDR1 is LNHDA and CDR2 is SQIVND (reference sequence). V was pared by 5 bases and J by 1 base, with 5 bases between. CDR3 length: 12 amino acids. The CDR3 sequence is CASSPANTEAFF. Written as DNA, the CDR3 is TGTGCCAGTAGTCCGGCGAACACTGAAGCTTTCTTT.

This clone was observed a single time. The V call is TRBV5-8, the J call TRBJ2-7; perhaps TRBD1 as D (5 bases). The germline CDR1 and CDR2 sequences are SGHTS and YDEGEE. The CDR3 is 13 amino acids. The germline V and J ends were trimmed by 0 bases and 6 bases, with 10 bases remaining between them. CDR3 residues: CASSLGQPFEQYF. Here the CDR3 DNA reads TGTGCCAGCAGCTTGGGACAGCCTTTCGAGCAGTACTTC.

The chain uses TRBV27 and TRBJ2-1, with D possibly TRBD1 on 6 matching bases. The V gene lost 5 bases and the J gene lost 4 bases, with 9 bases spanning the gap. The CDR3 loop spans 13 amino acids. Germline V lookup: CDR1 MNHEY, CDR2 SMNVEV (reference sequence). In DNA, the CDR3 is TGTGCCAGCAGTCTGGACAGTTACAATGAGCAGTTCTTC. Protein product: CASSLDSYNEQFF.

This chain connects TRBV14 to TRBJ1-1; D call uncertain. CDR3 size: 14 residues. Between the trimmed V and J ends, which lost 1 base and 10 bases, there was a span of 16 bases. Germline CDR1 is SGHDN and CDR2 is FVKESK. Here the CDR3 reads CASSQGTGSSGAFF. Here the CDR3 DNA reads TGTGCCAGCAGCCAAGGGACTGGGTCCTCAGGAGCTTTCTTT.

As regards this clone: Other DNA sequences in this specimen translate into the identical CDR3. This chain uses TRBV6-5 with TRBJ2-7, with 9 bases fitting TRBD1. CDR1 is MNHEY, CDR2 SVGAGI, per germline. The V segment lost 0 bases and the J segment 4 bases; nucleotides outside the gene matches: 4. There are 15 residues in the CDR3. CDR3 DNA: TGTGCCAGCAGTTACTCGGGGACAGGGTCGTACGAGCAGTACTTC. Its protein is CASSYSGTGSYEQYF.

The CDR3 coding sequence is TGTGCCAGCAGCCAAGAAGAGACTAGGAAAGAGACCCAGTACTTC. This codes for CASSQEETRKETQYF. The rearrangement links TRBV4-2 to TRBJ2-5; maybe TRBD2 (6 bases). V was clipped by 0 bases and J by 3 bases, with 11 bases between them. The CDR3 sequence is 15 residues long. The V gene's germline CDR1 is LGHNA and CDR2 YNFKEQ.

This rearrangement joins TRBV5-1 to TRBJ2-7; 9 nucleotides align to TRBD1. The CDR3 is 13 amino acids. Trimming took 7 bases from V and 3 from J; bases not matched to a gene: 5. CDR1 SGHRS and CDR2 YFSETQ come from the germline V gene. CDR3 residues: CASSRTGVYEQYF. CDR3 DNA sequence: TGCGCCAGCTCGCGGACAGGGGTCTACGAGCAGTACTTC.

The V and J genes are TRBV5-6 and TRBJ1-2; D possibly corresponds to TRBD1 (6 bases). This CDR3 has 15 amino acids. Germline V CDR1 and CDR2: SGHDT, YYEEEE. Trimming removed 4 bases at V and 4 bases at J, with 17 bases between. The CDR3 here is CASSPRTVDSYGYTF. The CDR3 bases are TGTGCCAGCAGCCCCCGGACGGTGGACAGCTATGGCTACACCTTC.

This clone appeared a few times. This chain joins TRBV4-1 and TRBJ2-7, with 9 bases fitting TRBD1. Germline loops: CDR1 MGHRA, CDR2 YSYEKL. V trimming: 0 bases; J trimming: 3 bases; junction bases outside the gene matches: 3. The CDR3 is 15 residues long. CDR3 DNA: TGCGCCAGCAGCCAAGATAGGACAGGGGACTACGAGCAGTACTTC. Its translation: CASSQDRTGDYEQYF.

The J gene is TRBJ1-1, the V gene TRBV21-1. TRBV21-1 is a pseudogene locus. CDR3 length equals 13 residues. CDR3 bases: TGTGCCAGCAGCAAAACGGGGAACACTGAAGCTTTCTTT. It encodes CASSKTGNTEAFF.

The chain joins TRBV4-1 to TRBJ1-1, with 7 bases that match TRBD1. Germline assignment: CDR1 MGHRA and CDR2 YSYEKL. V lost 3 bases and J lost 1; bases outside the gene matches: 5. The CDR3 sequence is 15 residues long. This CDR3 is CASSHPGQENTEAFF. CDR3 nucleotide sequence: TGCGCCAGCAGCCATCCCGGACAGGAGAACACTGAAGCTTTCTTT.

The table lists this clone with a few counts. The CDR3 sequence is CASSLDRYAYGYTF. The CDR3 region has the DNA TGTGCCAGCAGCTTGGACAGGTATGCCTATGGCTACACCTTC. The V call is TRBV5-6, the J call TRBJ1-2, with D maybe TRBD1 (5 bases). V was trimmed by 0 bases and J by 4 bases, leaving 10 bases between them. CDR1 and CDR2 from the germline V gene are SGHDT and YYEEEE. This CDR3 has 14 amino acids.

This chain connects TRBV11-2 to TRBJ2-7, with unresolved D. Looked up from germline, CDR1 is SGHAT and CDR2 is FQNNGV. The ends were cut back, 2 bases at V and 2 bases at J, with 7 bases in the middle. The length of the CDR3 is 13 residues. The CDR3 coding sequence is TGTGCCAGCAGCTTATTGTCACCCTACGAGCAGTACTTC. This encodes CASSLLSPYEQYF. Filled out from reference TRBV11-2 and TRBJ2-7, the complete variable domain reads EAGVAQSPRYKIIEKRQSVAFWCNPISGHATLYWYQQILGQGPKLLIQFQNNGVVDDSQLPKDRFSAERLKGVDSTLKIQPAKLEDSAVYLCASSLLSPYEQYFGPGTRLTVT.

The V call is TRBV7-9, the J call TRBJ2-1; TRBD1 is a possible D gene (6 bases). Germline V CDR1 and CDR2: SEHNR, FQNEAQ (reference sequence). The V end was cut by 6 bases, the J end by 6 bases, with 15 bases between. The CDR3 covers 14 residues. The CDR3 reads CASRVGQGSNEQFF. The CDR3 DNA follows: TGTGCCAGCAGAGTCGGGCAGGGGAGCAATGAGCAGTTCTTC.

This chain uses TRBV10-2 with TRBJ2-7; 7 bases line up with TRBD2. The germline V gene has CDR1 WSHSY and CDR2 SAAADI. The CDR3 contains 14 residues. The J segment lost 6 bases and the V segment lost 6 bases, leaving 11 bases of the junction unmatched. For the CDR3, the DNA is TGCGCCAGCAGAGAGCGGGATAGAGGCTCCGAGCAGTACTTC. It codes for CASRERDRGSEQYF.

By share, this clone counts as medium-sized. The J gene is TRBJ2-7, the V gene TRBV10-3; 8 nucleotides align to TRBD1. J gave up 2 bases and V 3 bases, and 12 bases lay outside the gene matches. Germline V gene data show CDR1 as ENHRY and CDR2 as SYGVKD. The CDR3 contains 17 residues. Here the CDR3 reads CAISDPNLPGQAYEQYF. The CDR3 nucleotides read TGTGCCATCAGTGACCCGAATCTACCGGGACAGGCCTACGAGCAGTACTTC.

This clone was seen a handful of times. The J gene is TRBJ2-7, the V gene TRBV7-9; 7 nucleotides align to TRBD1. Germline CDR1 reads SEHNR; CDR2 reads FQNEAQ (reference sequence). Trimming took 7 bases from V and 6 from J; bases not matched to a gene: 9. This CDR3 region has 13 residues. CDR3 protein: CASKGGGLSEQYF. The CDR3 nucleotides read TGTGCCAGCAAAGGGGGCGGGCTGTCCGAGCAGTACTTC.

The chain employs TRBV6-6 and TRBJ2-7; D uncertain. V was shortened by 0 bases and J by 7 bases, with 13 bases between the two germline ends. CDR1 is MNHNY, CDR2 SVGAGI, per germline (reference sequence). This CDR3 has 14 amino acids. The CDR3 loop is CASSYSGPLEEQYF. The CDR3 nucleotides read TGTGCCAGCAGTTACTCAGGGCCGCTAGAAGAGCAGTACTTC.

The genes are TRBV7-6 and TRBJ2-6; D is ambiguous. Trimming pared 3 bases from V and 0 bases from J, leaving 12 bases between. Germline-derived CDR1 and CDR2 are SGHVS and FNYEAQ. CDR3 size: 17 residues. The CDR3 is CASSLGRFLSGANVLTF. CDR3 bases: TGTGCCAGCAGCTTGGGCAGGTTCCTCTCTGGGGCCAACGTCCTGACTTTC.

The genes are TRBV27 and TRBJ2-3; D is unclear. This CDR3 region has 16 residues. V lost 6 bases and J 0 bases, leaving 16 bases between the germline ends. The germline gives CDR1 MNHEY, CDR2 SMNVEV (reference sequence). CDR3 protein: CASSVLGFSSTDTQYF. Here the CDR3 DNA reads TGTGCCAGCAGCGTACTGGGGTTCTCTAGCACAGATACGCAGTATTTT.